What follows are 20 T cell receptor beta chains derived from one specimen sequenced in a study of blood T cells in healthy people across ages (dated by TCRdb to the mid-2010s). The receptor library was made with 5' RACE. A second 7 to 11 cycle PCR used a sample-barcoded 5' primer and a J-beta primer mix. The public reads were run again by TCRdb, first through fastp at Q25 and then through MiXCR, and only productive beta chains were kept. Records with the same CDR3 protein are collapsed into one entry carrying the most frequent genes and DNA. For this sample the table gives some 1.8 million distinct CDR3 sequences, of which roughly two fifths were detected only once. The ten largest clonotypes hold roughly 23% of the sample. The sample was blood. The receptors originated from a human donor in good health.

The chain joins TRBV29-1 to TRBJ2-5; D remains unclear. Germline V CDR1 and CDR2: SQVTM, ANQGSEA. This CDR3 spans 13 amino acids. Trimming took 6 bases from V and 4 from J, leaving 15 bases between them. The CDR3 DNA is TGCAGCGTACGTTCTCTCTCGGGAGAGACCCAGTACTTC. The encoded protein is CSVRSLSGETQYF.

This chain joins TRBV5-6 and TRBJ2-7; 10 nucleotides line up with TRBD1. The trim removed 4 bases at V and 3 bases at J, leaving 4 bases unmatched. The CDR3 is 14 residues long. Germline CDR1 SGHDT, CDR2 YYEEEE. The CDR3: CASSIGQGDYEQYF. The CDR3 nucleotides are TGTGCCAGCAGCATAGGACAGGGGGACTACGAGCAGTACTTC.

The chain has TRBV12-3 or TRBV12-4 and TRBJ1-2; no definite D call. Trimming cost V 1 base and J 1 base, with 10 bases left between them. The CDR3 totals 15 residues. CDR3 residues: CASSLDVNLNYGYTF. In DNA form, the CDR3 reads TGTGCCAGCAGTTTAGACGTAAATCTTAACTATGGCTACACCTTC.

This clonotype was seen only a few times. V and J are TRBV13 and TRBJ1-2; D is possibly TRBD1 (6 bases). The CDR3 runs to 13 residues. Per germline, CDR1 PRHDT and CDR2 FYEKMQ (reference sequence). V was trimmed by 5 bases and J by 6 bases, leaving 13 bases between them. The CDR3 bases are TGTGCCAGCAGCCGGAGGGCAGGGGATGGCTACACCTTC. It is translated as CASSRRAGDGYTF.

The rearrangement joins TRBV20-1 to TRBJ2-4; D is unclear. Gene TRBJ2-7 matches the end of the DNA better, so the J call may be wrong. The CDR3 consists of 14 residues. Germline loops: CDR1 DFQATT, CDR2 SNEGSKA (reference sequence). In DNA form, the CDR3 reads TGCAGTGCTAGTCCATCTGGAAAGTCGTCCGAGCAGTACTTC. It is translated as CSASPSGKSSEQYF.

This chain joins TRBV7-8 and TRBJ1-2, with D possibly being TRBD1 (5 bases). The germline V gene has CDR1 SGHVS and CDR2 FQNEAQ. Deletions cut 5 bases from V and 4 bases from J, with 20 bases between. The CDR3 consists of 16 residues. CDR3 coding DNA: TGTGCCAGCAGCCCAGAAATAGGGGCGTATGGCTATGGCTACACCTTC. It is translated as CASSPEIGAYGYGYTF. Full variable domain (outside the CDR3, taken from reference TRBV7-8 and TRBJ1-2): GAGVSQSPRYKVAKRGQDVALRCDPISGHVSLFWYQQALGQGPEFLTYFQNEAQLDKSGLPSDRFFAERPEGSVSTLKIQRTQQEDSAVYLCASSPEIGAYGYGYTFGSGTRLTVV.

The chain carries TRBV4-3 and TRBJ2-4; 8 positions agree with TRBD1. Unmatched junction bases numbered 8, after V lost 0 bases and J lost 13 bases. Germline V lookup: CDR1 LGHNA, CDR2 YSLEER. This CDR3 comprises 14 residues. The CDR3 reads CASSQDITGGRQYF. The CDR3 DNA follows: TGCGCCAGCAGCCAAGATATTACAGGGGGGAGGCAGTACTTC.

This clonotype was observed many times. The rearrangement uses TRBV7-2 and TRBJ1-1; 8 nucleotides match TRBD1. The CDR3 is 16 residues long. Unmatched junction bases numbered 14, after V lost 1 base and J lost 10 bases. Germline V gives CDR1 SGHTA, CDR2 FQGNSA. This CDR3 is CASSLVQGALARVAFF. The CDR3, as DNA: TGTGCCAGCAGCTTAGTTCAGGGGGCACTAGCACGGGTAGCTTTCTTT.

The rearrangement joins TRBV12-5 to TRBJ2-7; D is uncertain. Per the germline V gene, CDR1 is LGHNT and CDR2 is FRNRAP. The CDR3 consists of 12 residues. With 6 bases removed from V and 3 bases from J, the gap between germline ends came to 9 bases. The CDR3 spells CASGHSFYEQYF. CDR3 in DNA: TGTGCTAGTGGCCATAGTTTCTACGAGCAGTACTTC.

V and J are TRBV20-1 and TRBJ2-7; a weak D match, TRBD1 (6 bases). CDR1 is DFQATT and CDR2 is SNEGSKA in the germline V gene (reference sequence). CDR3 size: 14 residues. V dropped 4 bases and J dropped 6 bases, with 19 bases sitting between them. The CDR3, as DNA: TGCAGTGCTACTCTGACAGGCCCTAGATTCGAGCAGTACTTC. Protein product: CSATLTGPRFEQYF.

The chain employs TRBV7-9 and TRBJ2-1; D may be TRBD2 (6 bases). Looked up from germline, CDR1 is SEHNR and CDR2 is FQNEAQ (reference sequence). CDR3 length: 15 residues. The germline V and J ends were trimmed by 5 bases and 2 bases, with 13 bases remaining between them. The CDR3 DNA sequence: TGTGCCAGCAGCACCAGAGGAGGGCCCTACAATGAGCAGTTCTTC. Amino acids: CASSTRGGPYNEQFF.

The chain uses TRBV12-3 or TRBV12-4 and TRBJ1-3; maybe TRBD1 (5 bases). V gave up 5 bases and J gave up 9 bases, with 14 bases separating them. The CDR3 sequence is 13 residues long. CDR3 sequence: CASSPGPGGTIYF. In DNA, the CDR3 is TGTGCCAGCAGTCCCGGACCGGGGGGCACCATATATTTT.

This clonotype showed up just a few times. The gene calls are TRBV4-3 and TRBJ2-4; TRBD2 matches 9 bases. This CDR3 comprises 15 residues. The ends lost 0 bases at V and 12 bases at J; junction bases unmatched: 9. CDR1 and CDR2 (germline): LGHNA, YSLEER. This CDR3 reads CASSQDLVAGETQYF. As DNA, the CDR3 is TGCGCCAGCAGCCAAGATTTGGTAGCGGGGGAAACTCAGTACTTC.

The chain carries TRBV20-1 and TRBJ2-7, with TRBD1 matching 8 bases. Per the germline V gene, CDR1 is DFQATT and CDR2 is SNEGSKA (reference sequence). CDR3 length equals 16 residues. After removal of 5 bases from V and 2 bases from J, the junction contained 14 bases not matched to a gene. The CDR3 DNA reads as TGCAGTGCTGAGGCGACAGGGGACTTTTATCCCTACGAGCAGTACTTC. Translating it yields CSAEATGDFYPYEQYF.

This chain uses TRBV7-2 with TRBJ2-3; 7 bases are shared with TRBD2. Unmatched junction bases numbered 6, after V lost 3 bases and J lost 3 bases. There are 15 residues in the CDR3. The germline CDR1 and CDR2 sequences are SGHTA and FQGNSA. The CDR3 protein is CASSLRGTGTDTQYF. The CDR3 region has the DNA TGTGCCAGCAGCTTGCGGGGGACCGGAACAGATACGCAGTATTTT.

The chain links TRBV5-1 to TRBJ2-5; 9 bases map to TRBD1. The DNA end lines up better with TRBJ2-7; the J call may be wrong. CDR3 size: 14 residues. CDR1 is SGHRS, CDR2 YFSETQ, per germline. The DNA for the CDR3 is TGCGCCAGCAGCCCGGGGACAGGGAAAAACGAGCAGTACTTC. It translates to CASSPGTGKNEQYF.

This clonotype has more than one count but fewer than ten. The CDR3 bases are TGCGCCAGCAGCCAAGAGGCTCGGGGCACAGATACGCAGTATTTT. It translates to CASSQEARGTDTQYF. The genes are TRBV4-3 and TRBJ2-3; the D is unclear. V lost 0 bases and J 1 base, leaving 8 bases between the germline ends. Germline values: CDR1 LGHNA, CDR2 YSLEER. This CDR3 comprises 15 residues.

The V call is TRBV10-3, the J call TRBJ1-4, with D hard to call. The ends were cut back, 4 bases at V and 5 bases at J, with 14 bases in the middle. The CDR3 loop spans 15 amino acids. From germline, CDR1 is ENHRY and CDR2 SYGVKD. The CDR3 DNA reads TGTGCCATCAGTGCCGGAGACATACCGAATGAAAAACTGTTTTTT. It specifies CAISAGDIPNEKLFF.

This clonotype was detected a few times. The chain links TRBV5-1 to TRBJ2-7, with TRBD2 matching 11 bases. This CDR3 comprises 15 residues. CDR1 SGHRS and CDR2 YFSETQ come from the germline V gene. V lost 0 bases and J lost 5; bases outside the gene matches: 4. The CDR3 here is CASSLEGLAANEQYF. CDR3 in DNA: TGCGCCAGCAGCTTGGAGGGACTAGCGGCTAACGAGCAGTACTTC.

This clonotype was counted a few times. The CDR3: CASSGQGSGANVLTF. CDR3 in DNA: TGTGCCAGCAGCGGACAGGGATCAGGGGCCAACGTCCTGACTTTC. V gene TRBV9 combines with J gene TRBJ2-6, with 7 bases that match TRBD1. Germline CDR1 SGDLS, CDR2 YYNGEE. The CDR3 length is 15 residues. The V segment lost 3 bases and the J segment 4 bases; nucleotides outside the gene matches: 4.